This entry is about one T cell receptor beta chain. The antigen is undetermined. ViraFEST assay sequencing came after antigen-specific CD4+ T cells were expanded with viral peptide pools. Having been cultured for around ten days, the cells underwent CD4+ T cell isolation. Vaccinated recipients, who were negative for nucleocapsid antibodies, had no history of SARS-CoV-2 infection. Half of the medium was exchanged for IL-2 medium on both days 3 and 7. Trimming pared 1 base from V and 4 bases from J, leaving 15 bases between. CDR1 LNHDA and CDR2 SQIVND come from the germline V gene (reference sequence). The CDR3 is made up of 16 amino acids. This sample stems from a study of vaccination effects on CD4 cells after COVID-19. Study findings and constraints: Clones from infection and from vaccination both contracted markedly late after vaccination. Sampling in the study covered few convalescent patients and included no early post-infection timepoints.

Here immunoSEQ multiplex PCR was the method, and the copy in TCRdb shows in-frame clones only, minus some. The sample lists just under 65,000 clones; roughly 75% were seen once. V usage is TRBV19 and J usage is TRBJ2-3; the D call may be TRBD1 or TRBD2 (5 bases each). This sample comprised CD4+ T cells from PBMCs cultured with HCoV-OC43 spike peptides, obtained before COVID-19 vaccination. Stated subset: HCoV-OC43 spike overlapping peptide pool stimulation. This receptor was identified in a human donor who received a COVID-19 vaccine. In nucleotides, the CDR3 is TGTGCCAGTAGTATAGGAGACGGGGCAGGGTCAGATACGCAGTATTTT. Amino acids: CASSIGDGAGSDTQYF.